This T cell receptor (beta chain) originates from a study of T cell repertoires in cytomegalovirus infection (dated by TCRdb to the late 2010s). With regard to the full study: The peptide stimulations were aimed at well-studied HLA-B-restricted epitopes as well as recently identified HLA-C-restricted CMV epitopes, whose presentation resists viral immunomodulation. Donor HLA type was relevant to the analysis, because carriage of CMV infection together with the matching HLA type was indicated by public TCR beta signatures.

About this clonotype itself: Its antigen remains undetermined. Per-base qualities were not stored, and no clone one base away is much larger.

Reading the label with the study, this specimen's treatment or condition is: in vitro stimulation with specific CMV peptide epitopes to enrich CMV-specific T cells. What the authors observed across the whole study: The ex vivo response was dominated by HLA-C-restricted CMV-specific TCR beta clonotypes, which also provided the single most frequent clonotype in two of eight donors. Cumulative frequency of public TCR beta family members discriminated carriers of CMV infection plus the relevant HLA type in this cohort and an independent roughly 350-donor cohort.

Sequenced on an Illumina HiSeq 1500. The raw public data were reprocessed by TCRdb itself: fastp quality trimming at Q25, MiXCR clonotype calling, in-frame beta chains only. Rows with a matching CDR3 protein are joined into one entry that keeps the most common DNA and genes. In this sample the table shows fewer than 650,000 distinct CDR3 sequences, just under 40% of which occur a single time. More than 40% of the sample goes to the ten largest clones. There are 13 amino acids in the CDR3, from cysteine to phenylalanine inclusive. The only DNA kept is the CDR3, 39 bases in frame from the first base. The germline V gene (reference sequence) sets CDR1 to DFQATT and CDR2 to SNEGSKA. V is pruned by 3 bases and J by 6 bases, leaving 3 bases of the junction without a gene match.

The receptor's source is a human donor in good health (CMV status not recorded). Some clones in this sample may be carry-over from other donors' samples. The sample consisted of cultured PBMCs, taken from culture after CMV antigen stimulation. The chain was built from TRBV20-1 and TRBJ2-3; TRBD2 aligns with 10 central bases. The nucleotides read TGCAGTGCTAGGGGGACTAGCGTCGATACGCAGTATTTT. It specifies CSARGTSVDTQYF.